This TCR beta chain is from a study of blood T cell repertoires in COVID-19. The V gene lost 0 bases and the J gene lost 4 bases, with 9 bases spanning the gap. The CDR3 runs 14 residues. Germline CDR1 and CDR2: KGHSH and LQKENI. Using immunoSEQ multiplex PCR, the repertoire was profiled, and TCRdb retains in-frame clones only, with some absent. The top ten clones hold about 10% of a sample with about 400,000 clones, approximately 90% of them seen once. The sequence was obtained from a woman aged 50 to 60 who had recovered from COVID-19. The V and J genes are TRBV18 and TRBJ1-2, with D unresolved. Material for sequencing was PBMCs or T cells enriched from blood (not recorded which). The DNA of the CDR3 is TGTGCCAGCTCACCACCGTCCCTCCGCTATGGCTACACCTTC. The encoded protein is CASSPPSLRYGYTF. Full variable domain (rest looked up from reference TRBV18 and TRBJ1-2): NAGVMQNPRHLVRRRGQEARLRCSPMKGHSHVYWYRQLPEEGLKFMVYLQKENIIDESGMPKERFSAEFPKEGPSILRIQQVVRGDSAAYFCASSPPSLRYGYTFGSGTRLTVV.